The next 16 T cell receptor beta chains were all read from a single sample in a study of T cell responses to AZD1222 COVID-19 vaccine. Some clones are missing from TCRdb's copy, which holds only in-frame ones; the method was immunoSEQ multiplex PCR. The sample includes some 150,000 clones, around 92% of them seen just once. The sequences come from peripheral blood, collected on day 0 of MenACWY control vaccination. Receptors were obtained from an adult in good health.

This rearrangement joins TRBV6-5 to TRBJ1-4; the match to TRBD1 covers 7 bases. The CDR3 consists of 13 residues. V was pared by 10 bases and J by 7 bases, with 9 bases of the junction left unmatched. From germline, CDR1 is MNHEY and CDR2 SVGAGI. The chain's CDR3 is CATGTVLAEKLFF. CDR3 in DNA: TGTGCCACAGGGACAGTATTGGCTGAAAAACTGTTTTTT.

V and J are TRBV27 and TRBJ1-5; 8 positions agree with TRBD1. Germline CDR1 is MNHEY and CDR2 is SMNVEV (reference sequence). The CDR3 contains 13 residues. Trimming cost V 5 bases and J 6 bases; bases outside gene matches: 3. CDR3 sequence: CASSQTGVQPQHF. The CDR3 coding sequence is TGTGCCAGCAGTCAGACAGGGGTTCAGCCCCAGCATTTT.

The J gene is TRBJ1-1, the V gene TRBV7-9; the D gene is possibly TRBD1 (5 bases). The V and J ends lost 5 bases and 4 bases respectively, with 17 bases between them. CDR3 length equals 15 residues. Germline CDR1 is SEHNR and CDR2 is FQNEAQ (reference sequence). This CDR3 is CASSLGDREGTEAFF. The CDR3 DNA reads as TGTGCCAGCAGCCTTGGGGACCGGGAGGGCACTGAAGCTTTCTTT. The variable domain in full, completed from reference TRBV7-9 and TRBJ1-1, reads DTGVSQNPRHKITKRGQNVTFRCDPISEHNRLYWYRQTLGQGPEFLTYFQNEAQLEKSRLLSDRFSAERPKGSFSTLEIQRTEQGDSAMYLCASSLGDREGTEAFFGQGTRLTVV.

Of note for this clone: The sample holds other DNA sequences that translate to the same CDR3. The J gene is TRBJ2-7, the V gene TRBV30; the D gene is possibly TRBD1 (5 bases). The CDR3 runs to 12 residues. The germline V gene has CDR1 GTSNPN and CDR2 SVGIG (reference sequence). V was pared by 3 bases and J by 3 bases, with 9 bases between. The CDR3 is CAWRDRNYEQYF. CDR3 coding DNA: TGTGCCTGGAGAGACAGAAACTACGAGCAGTACTTC.

The chain has TRBV2 and TRBJ1-1, with a weak D call TRBD1 (6 bases). Germline V gene sequence: CDR1 SNHLY, CDR2 FYNNEI. The ends were cut back, 10 bases at V and 7 bases at J, with 16 bases in the middle. The length of the CDR3 is 12 residues. CDR3 DNA: TGTGCCACTTCTGCTGGGGGCATTGAAGCTTTCTTT. It yields the protein CATSAGGIEAFF.

The chain combines TRBV7-9 with TRBJ1-1, with TRBD1 as a possible D gene (6 bases). The CDR3 contains 14 residues. Germline V gene lookup returns CDR1 SEHNR and CDR2 FQNEAQ (reference sequence). Trimming removed 4 bases at V and 7 bases at J, with 16 bases between. The CDR3 DNA reads as TGTGCCAGCAGCTCAGCGGGCAGGGGAAATGAAGCTTTCTTT. Translated, it gives CASSSAGRGNEAFF.

This clone came up a few times. V and J are TRBV30 and TRBJ2-7, with unresolved D. The CDR3 extends over 14 amino acids. Trimming removed 7 bases from V and 6 bases from J, with 22 bases in between. Germline-derived CDR1 and CDR2 are GTSNPN and SVGIG (reference sequence). The CDR3 is CAYVLATPRAEQYF. The CDR3 DNA is TGTGCCTATGTACTGGCTACCCCTCGGGCCGAGCAGTACTTC.

The chain joins TRBV30 to TRBJ2-2; TRBD2 is a possible D gene (6 bases). Germline V gene sequence: CDR1 GTSNPN, CDR2 SVGIG (reference sequence). This CDR3 region has 14 residues. V lost 3 bases and J 4 bases, leaving 12 bases between the germline ends. The CDR3 nucleotides are TGTGCCTGGAGCGGGAGACGCGGCACCGGGGAGCTGTTTTTT. Protein: CAWSGRRGTGELFF.

CDR3 nucleotide sequence: TGTGCCAGCAGTCGGGGAGGAGGGAGCATCGCACCCCTCCACTTT. Protein product: CASSRGGGSIAPLHF. The chain joins TRBV6-5 to TRBJ1-6; no reliable D call. V shed 5 bases and J shed 11 bases, with 19 bases lying between them. This CDR3 has 15 residues. Germline-derived CDR1 and CDR2 are MNHEY and SVGAGI.

This chain links TRBV5-1 with TRBJ1-1, with D unclear. The CDR3 loop spans 15 amino acids. Germline loops: CDR1 SGHRS, CDR2 YFSETQ. V lost 0 bases to trimming and J lost 3 bases, with 12 bases between them. CDR3 in amino acids: CASSLDGRKDTEAFF. The CDR3 region has the DNA TGCGCCAGCAGCTTGGACGGCAGAAAAGACACTGAAGCTTTCTTT.

The V gene is TRBV5-1, the J gene TRBJ1-1; D is uncertain. The V gene lost 2 bases and the J gene lost 0 bases, with 8 bases spanning the gap. Looked up from germline, CDR1 is SGHRS and CDR2 is YFSETQ. The CDR3 runs to 14 residues. The CDR3 loop is CASSFWSVNTEAFF. The CDR3 DNA reads as TGCGCCAGCAGCTTTTGGTCAGTGAACACTGAAGCTTTCTTT.

The rearrangement links TRBV25-1 to TRBJ1-5; 7 nucleotides agree with TRBD1. The CDR3 length is 16 residues. The germline CDR1 and CDR2 sequences are MGHDK and SYGVNS. Trimming removed 9 bases from V and 7 bases from J; junction bases left unmatched: 18. Here the CDR3 reads CASKDKDREHRQPQHF. CDR3 in DNA: TGTGCCAGTAAGGATAAAGACAGGGAACATCGACAGCCCCAGCATTTT.

This clone was seen only once. This chain uses TRBV9 with TRBJ2-1; 7 bases are a match to TRBD2. Germline V lookup: CDR1 SGDLS, CDR2 YYNGEE. Trimming at V came to 6 bases and at J to 6 bases, leaving 12 bases not matched to a gene. The CDR3 is 15 residues long. CDR3 region: CASNRGAGAGNEQFF. The CDR3 DNA is TGTGCCAGCAATAGAGGGGCGGGAGCCGGCAATGAGCAGTTCTTC.

The rearrangement uses TRBV25-1 and TRBJ1-3, with unresolved D. This CDR3 is 13 amino acids long. The V gene lost 7 bases and the J gene lost 0 bases, with 7 bases spanning the gap. Per the germline V gene, CDR1 is MGHDK and CDR2 is SYGVNS. The CDR3 region has the DNA TGTGCCAGCAATAGAGGCTCTGGAAACACCATATATTTT. It yields the protein CASNRGSGNTIYF.

The chain joins TRBV5-4 to TRBJ2-3, with a tentative D call TRBD2 (6 bases). This CDR3 spans 14 amino acids. Trimming removed 5 bases from V and 2 bases from J, with 12 bases in between. Per the germline V gene, CDR1 is SGHNT and CDR2 is YYREEE (reference sequence). This chain's CDR3 is CASRSGTSTDTQYF. CDR3 bases: TGTGCCAGCAGGTCTGGGACTTCCACAGATACGCAGTATTTT.

This chain links TRBV28 with TRBJ2-7; perhaps TRBD2 as D (6 bases). The V and J ends lost 11 bases and 2 bases respectively, with 25 bases between them. Germline V gives CDR1 MDHEN, CDR2 SYDVKM. The CDR3 is made up of 16 amino acids. CDR3 amino acids: CALSRARGLEAYEQYF. CDR3 DNA sequence: TGTGCCCTATCCAGGGCGCGGGGTTTGGAAGCCTACGAGCAGTACTTC.